This TCR beta chain came from a study of long-term antiretroviral therapy in people with HIV. The immunoSEQ assay was v3.0, run at survey level. TCRdb keeps only in-frame clones here, not all; method: immunoSEQ multiplex PCR. This table holds almost 20,000 clones, over 75% found once. The sequenced sample was unsorted PBMCs, obtained 4.4 years before starting antiretroviral therapy. The sequence was obtained from a woman in her thirties with HIV.

CDR3 sequence (DNA): TGTGCCAGCAGTGTTGACAGGGGGACAGATACGCAGTATTTT. It translates to CASSVDRGTDTQYF. The chain couples TRBV6-1 to TRBJ2-3; 9 nucleotides line up with TRBD1. The junction had 2 bases not matched to a gene; V was cut back by 4 bases and J by 3 bases. The CDR3 totals 14 residues. Germline V lookup: CDR1 MNHNS, CDR2 SASEGT.